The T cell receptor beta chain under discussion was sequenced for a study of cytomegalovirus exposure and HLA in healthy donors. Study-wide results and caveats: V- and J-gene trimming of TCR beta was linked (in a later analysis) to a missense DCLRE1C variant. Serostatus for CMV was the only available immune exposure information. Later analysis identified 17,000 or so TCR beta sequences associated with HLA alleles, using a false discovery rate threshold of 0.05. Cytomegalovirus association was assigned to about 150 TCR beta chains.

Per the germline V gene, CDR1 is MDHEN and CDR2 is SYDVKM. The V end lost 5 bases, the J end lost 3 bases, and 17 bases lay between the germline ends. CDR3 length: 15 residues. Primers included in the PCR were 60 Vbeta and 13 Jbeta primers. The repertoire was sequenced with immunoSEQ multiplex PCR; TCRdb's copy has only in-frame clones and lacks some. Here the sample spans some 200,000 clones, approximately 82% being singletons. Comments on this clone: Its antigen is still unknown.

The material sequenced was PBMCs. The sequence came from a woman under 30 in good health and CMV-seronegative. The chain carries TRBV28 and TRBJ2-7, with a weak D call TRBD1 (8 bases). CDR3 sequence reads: CASSRLQGGLYEQYF. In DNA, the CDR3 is TGTGCCAGCAGTCGGCTACAGGGGGGGCTCTACGAGCAGTACTTC.